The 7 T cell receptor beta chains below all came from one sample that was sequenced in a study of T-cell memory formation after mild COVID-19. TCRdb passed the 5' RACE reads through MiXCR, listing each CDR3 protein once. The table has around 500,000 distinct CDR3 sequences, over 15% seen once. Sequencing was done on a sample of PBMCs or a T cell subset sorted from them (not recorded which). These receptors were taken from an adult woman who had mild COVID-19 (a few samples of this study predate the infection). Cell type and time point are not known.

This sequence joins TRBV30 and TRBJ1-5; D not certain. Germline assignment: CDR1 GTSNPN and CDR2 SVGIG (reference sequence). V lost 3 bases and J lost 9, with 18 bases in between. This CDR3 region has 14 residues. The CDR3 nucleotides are TGTGCCTGGAGGGGAACTGGATCGAAGGCGCCCCAGCATTTT. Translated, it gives CAWRGTGSKAPQHF.

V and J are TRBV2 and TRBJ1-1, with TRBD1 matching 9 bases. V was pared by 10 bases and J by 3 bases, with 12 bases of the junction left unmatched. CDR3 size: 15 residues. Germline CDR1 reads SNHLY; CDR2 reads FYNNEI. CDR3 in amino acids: CATQPQGAVDTEAFF. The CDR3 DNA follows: TGTGCCACCCAACCACAGGGGGCGGTGGACACTGAAGCTTTCTTT.

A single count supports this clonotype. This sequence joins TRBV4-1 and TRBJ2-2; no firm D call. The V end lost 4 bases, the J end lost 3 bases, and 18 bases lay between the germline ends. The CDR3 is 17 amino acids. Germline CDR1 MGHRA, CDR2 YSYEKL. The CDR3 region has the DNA TGCGCCAGCAGCCGAGGTAGGCAGGCAAAAGACACCGGGGAGCTGTTTTTT. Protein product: CASSRGRQAKDTGELFF.

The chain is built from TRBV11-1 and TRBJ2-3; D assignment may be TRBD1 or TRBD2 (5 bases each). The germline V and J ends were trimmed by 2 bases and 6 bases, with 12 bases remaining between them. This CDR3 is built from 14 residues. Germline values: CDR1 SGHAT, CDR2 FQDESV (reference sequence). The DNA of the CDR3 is TGTGCCAGCAGCTTATTTGGGGGAACTGATACGCAGTATTTT. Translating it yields CASSLFGGTDTQYF.

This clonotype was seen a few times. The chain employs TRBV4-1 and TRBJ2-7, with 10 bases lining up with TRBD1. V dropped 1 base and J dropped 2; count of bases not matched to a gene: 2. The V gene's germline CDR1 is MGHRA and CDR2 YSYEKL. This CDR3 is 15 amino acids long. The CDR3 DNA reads TGCGCCAGCAGCCAAGGGACAGGGGGAACCTACGAGCAGTACTTC. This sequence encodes CASSQGTGGTYEQYF.

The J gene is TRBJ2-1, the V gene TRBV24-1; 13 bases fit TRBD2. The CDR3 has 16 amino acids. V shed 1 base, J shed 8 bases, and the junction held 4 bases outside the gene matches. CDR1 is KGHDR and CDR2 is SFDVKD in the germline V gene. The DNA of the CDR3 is TGTGCCACCAGTGATTTACTAGCGGGAGGGCCGGATGAGCAGTTCTTC. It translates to CATSDLLAGGPDEQFF.

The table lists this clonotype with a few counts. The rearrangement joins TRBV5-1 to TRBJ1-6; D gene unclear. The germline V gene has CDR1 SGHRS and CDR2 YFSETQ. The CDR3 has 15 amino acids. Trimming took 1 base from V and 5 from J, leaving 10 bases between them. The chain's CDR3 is CASSLSGANNSPLHF. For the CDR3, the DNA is TGCGCCAGCAGCTTGTCCGGAGCCAATAATTCACCCCTCCACTTT.